These 3 T cell receptor beta chains were sequenced from one sample in a study of OX40 agonist ivuxolimab in advanced cancers. TCRdb keeps only in-frame clones here, not all; method: immunoSEQ multiplex PCR. Here the sample spans 62,000 or so clones, roughly 89% being singletons. Source: CD4+ or CD8+ T cells sorted from blood, taken in a trial of the OX40 agonist ivuxolimab. Every receptor here comes from an adult with an advanced solid tumor such as melanoma, head and neck, liver or kidney cancer.

This clone was observed a single time. V and J are TRBV25-1 and TRBJ2-2; 7 positions agree with TRBD2. The germline V gene encodes CDR1 MGHDK and CDR2 SYGVNS. The CDR3 has 15 residues. V lost 5 bases to trimming and J lost 4 bases; unmatched junction nucleotides: 7. The CDR3 nucleotides read TGTGCCAGCAGTCCCGCTAGCGGAAGCACCGGGGAGCTGTTTTTT. Protein: CASSPASGSTGELFF.

The J gene is TRBJ2-1, the V gene TRBV19; 16 bases align to TRBD2. In germline, CDR1 is LNHDA, CDR2 SQIVND (reference sequence). V lost 0 bases and J lost 5; bases outside the gene matches: 13. The CDR3 runs to 21 residues. In nucleotides, the CDR3 is TGTGCCAGTAGTATAGATAAAGTTGTATGGGGACTAGCGGGAGGGAACAATGAGCAGTTCTTC. This translates into CASSIDKVVWGLAGGNNEQFF.

The chain carries TRBV18 and TRBJ2-1; 9 positions match TRBD2. Trimming cost V 1 base and J 1 base; bases outside gene matches: 2. This CDR3 spans 16 amino acids. Germline CDR1 KGHSH, CDR2 LQKENI. DNA for the CDR3: TGTGCCAGCTCACCACTGCTAGCGGGATCCTACAATGAGCAGTTCTTC. The encoded protein is CASSPLLAGSYNEQFF.